The rows below give T cell receptor beta chains drawn from one sample of a study of blood T cell repertoires in COVID-19. The assay was immunoSEQ multiplex PCR, and TCRdb's table has in-frame clones only and misses some. The data show 100,000 to 150,000 clones, 85% seen once. Sequencing was done on a sample of peripheral blood. These receptors were taken from a woman of 80 years or more with acute or convalescent COVID-19. Each CDR3 is given with its conserved first and last residue. The D gene is left open where the match is weak.

j_call v_call cdr3_length d_call cdr3_nt cdr3_aa
TRBJ2-4 TRBV2 19 NA TGTGCCAGCAGTGAAGCGCGGGTCCGTCTAGCCGAAGCCAAAAACATTCAGTACTTC CASSEARVRLAEAKNIQYF
TRBJ2-3 TRBV6-2/TRBV6-3 16 TRBD2 TGTGCCAGCAGTTACGTGCGGGGGGCCAGCACAGATACGCAGTATTTT CASSYVRGASTDTQYF
TRBJ1-1 TRBV5-5 14 NA TGTGCCAGCAGACGCGGACAGCAGAACACTGAAGCTTTCTTT CASRRGQQNTEAFF
TRBJ1-4 TRBV4-2 16 NA TGTGCCAGCAGCCAGAACCCGACAGGCTCTAATGAAAAACTGTTTTTT CASSQNPTGSNEKLFF
TRBJ1-3 TRBV5-6 16 TRBD1 TGTGCCAGCAGCTTGGCAGGGACAGGTTCTGGAAACACCATATATTTT CASSLAGTGSGNTIYF
TRBJ1-2 TRBV6-1 14 NA TGTGCCAGCAGTGAAAGTGGCGGCAACTATGGCTACACCTTC CASSESGGNYGYTF
TRBJ1-1 TRBV7-3 15 NA TGTGCCAGCAGCTTAAGAAGCCAGGGTAACACTGAAGCTTTCTTT CASSLRSQGNTEAFF
TRBJ1-1 TRBV11-1 15 NA TGTGCCAGCACCCATAGTGGGGGCAGGAACACTGAAGCTTTCTTT CASTHSGGRNTEAFF
TRBJ1-1 TRBV6-1 16 NA TGTGCCAGCAGTGAAGCGCTTGGGAGGCTGAACACTGAAGCTTTCTTT CASSEALGRLNTEAFF
TRBJ2-3 TRBV7-2 16 TRBD2 TGTGCCAGCAGCTTTCTTGGGACTAGCGGGGGAAGTACGCAGTATTTT CASSFLGTSGGSTQYF
TRBJ2-2 TRBV5-5 16 TRBD2 TGTGCCAGCAGCTTGGGCGGGGGTAGAAACACCGGGGAGCTGTTTTTT CASSLGGGRNTGELFF
TRBJ1-5 TRBV15 15 TRBD1 TGTGCCACCAGCAGAGAGGGACAGCTCAATCAGCCCCAGCATTTT CATSREGQLNQPQHF
TRBJ2-3 TRBV5-8 15 NA TGTGCCAGCAGCTTGGCCGGGGATGGCACAGATACGCAGTATTTT CASSLAGDGTDTQYF
TRBJ1-1 TRBV3-1/TRBV3-2 14 NA TGTGCCAGCAGCCAGGCAGGGCGTGGCACTGAAGCTTTCTTT CASSQAGRGTEAFF
TRBJ1-6 TRBV21-1 16 NA TGTGCCAGCAGGAAAGGGATGACAGGGGGGAATTCACCCCTCCACTTT CASRKGMTGGNSPLHF